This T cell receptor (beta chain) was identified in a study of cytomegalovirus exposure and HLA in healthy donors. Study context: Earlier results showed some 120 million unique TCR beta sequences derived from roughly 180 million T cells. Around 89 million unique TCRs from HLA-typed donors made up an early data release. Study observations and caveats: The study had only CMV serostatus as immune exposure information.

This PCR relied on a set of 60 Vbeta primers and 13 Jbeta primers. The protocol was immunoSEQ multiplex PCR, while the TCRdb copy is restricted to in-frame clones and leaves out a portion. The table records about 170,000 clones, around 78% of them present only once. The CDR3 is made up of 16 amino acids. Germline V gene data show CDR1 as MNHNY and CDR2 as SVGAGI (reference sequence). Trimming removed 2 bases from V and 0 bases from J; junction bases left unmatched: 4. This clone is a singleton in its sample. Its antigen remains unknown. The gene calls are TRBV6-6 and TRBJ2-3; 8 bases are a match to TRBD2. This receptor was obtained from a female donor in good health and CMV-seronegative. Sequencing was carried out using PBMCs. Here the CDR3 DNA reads TGTGCCAGCAGTTACGGGCGGGGGGTTAGCACAGATACGCAGTATTTT. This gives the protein CASSYGRGVSTDTQYF.